The 12 T cell receptor beta chains listed next were all sequenced from one sample in a study of blood T cell repertoires in COVID-19. Assay used: immunoSEQ multiplex PCR; TCRdb lists only in-frame clones, some missing. Of approximately 50,000 clones in the sample, 70% to 90% were seen once. The specimen sequenced was peripheral blood. These receptors came from a human donor in a cohort sampled during active COVID-19.

V is TRBV7-2 and J is TRBJ2-7; 11 positions agree with TRBD2. CDR3 length: 15 residues. The germline V gene has CDR1 SGHTA and CDR2 FQGNSA. Trimming took 5 bases from V and 5 from J; bases not matched to a gene: 8. The CDR3 reads CASSRLAGGRNEQYF. The CDR3 DNA sequence: TGTGCCAGCAGCAGGTTAGCGGGGGGGCGGAACGAGCAGTACTTC.

J is TRBJ2-3 and V is TRBV29-1; D is perhaps TRBD1 (6 bases). This CDR3 contains 15 residues. Germline V gene lookup returns CDR1 SQVTM and CDR2 ANQGSEA. The V gene lost 1 base and the J gene lost 0 bases, with 11 bases spanning the gap. CDR3 sequence: CSVEGGGISTDTQYF. CDR3 DNA: TGCAGCGTTGAAGGAGGGGGTATAAGCACAGATACGCAGTATTTT.

The chain is built from TRBV3-1 (or the pseudogene TRBV3-2) and TRBJ1-1; TRBD1 is a possible D gene (6 bases). V lost 5 bases, J lost 4 bases, and 17 bases lay in between. CDR3 length equals 15 residues. Germline loops: CDR1 LGHDT, CDR2 YNNKEL (reference sequence). CDR3 sequence (DNA): TGTGCCAGCAGCAAAGGAGGGCAGGGGATCACTGAAGCTTTCTTT. It specifies CASSKGGQGITEAFF.

The genes are TRBV28 and TRBJ2-5; TRBD1 aligns across 9 bases. Germline-derived CDR1 and CDR2 are MDHEN and SYDVKM. The V and J ends lost 5 bases and 0 bases, in that order; junction bases with no gene match: 7. The CDR3 is 16 amino acids. CDR3 DNA: TGTGCCAGCAGTGCCGGGACAGGGATGTACCAAGAGACCCAGTACTTC. This encodes CASSAGTGMYQETQYF. Using reference TRBV28 and TRBJ2-5 for the parts outside the CDR3, the full variable domain is DVKVTQSSRYLVKRTGEKVFLECVQDMDHENMFWYRQDPGLGLRLIYFSYDVKMKEKGDIPEGYSVSREKKERFSLILESASTNQTSMYLCASSAGTGMYQETQYFGPGTRLLVL.

This clone turned up a few times. Other nucleotide sequences in the sample specify the same CDR3. The V and J genes are TRBV20-1 and TRBJ2-7, with D unclear. Germline CDR1 is DFQATT and CDR2 is SNEGSKA (reference sequence). CDR3 size: 11 residues. V was shortened by 3 bases and J by 1 base, with 4 bases between the two germline ends. As DNA, the CDR3 is TGCAGTGCTAGGCTATCCTACGAGCAGTACTTC. Encoded protein: CSARLSYEQYF.

This clone has just a few counts. The chain is built from TRBV6-5 and TRBJ1-2, with a weak D call TRBD1 (6 bases). The V gene lost 6 bases and the J gene lost 4 bases, with 18 bases spanning the gap. Per the germline V gene, CDR1 is MNHEY and CDR2 is SVGAGI. The CDR3 is 15 residues long. In DNA form, the CDR3 reads TGTGCCAGCAGGAAGAACAGGGTTTTGGGCTATGGCTACACCTTC. It translates to CASRKNRVLGYGYTF.

This chain connects TRBV19 to TRBJ1-6, with TRBD1 identical over 8 bases. This CDR3 is 14 amino acids long. The germline V gene has CDR1 LNHDA and CDR2 SQIVND (reference sequence). V trimming: 5 bases; J trimming: 10 bases; junction bases outside the gene matches: 7. The CDR3 DNA sequence: TGTGCCAGTAGTTGGCAGGGGGCAGGGTCACCCCTCCACTTT. This translates into CASSWQGAGSPLHF.

This chain links TRBV21-1 with TRBJ1-5. TRBV21-1 is flagged as a pseudogene. The CDR3 totals 16 residues. The chain's CDR3 is CASSKGRGAKLQPQHF. DNA of the CDR3: TGTGCCAGCAGCAAAGGCCGGGGGGCGAAGCTGCAGCCCCAGCATTTT.

The chain combines TRBV6-4 with TRBJ1-6; 7 bases map to TRBD1. V trimming: 6 bases; J trimming: 7 bases; junction bases outside the gene matches: 6. CDR3 size: 14 residues. Germline loops: CDR1 MRHNA, CDR2 SNTAGT. CDR3 region: CASRDLGQNSPLHF. The CDR3 DNA is TGTGCCAGCAGAGATTTGGGACAGAATTCACCCCTCCACTTT.

The chain joins TRBV7-2 to TRBJ1-5, with 7 bases that match TRBD1. The CDR3 contains 14 residues. CDR1 and CDR2 from the germline V gene are SGHTA and FQGNSA. The ends lost 6 bases at V and 4 bases at J; junction bases unmatched: 6. The DNA for the CDR3 is TGTGCCAGCAGTTACGGACAGGTAAATCAGCCCCAGCATTTT. Amino acids: CASSYGQVNQPQHF.

The V call is TRBV19, the J call TRBJ2-7, with D possibly being TRBD1 (6 bases). The CDR3 contains 14 residues. Germline V gene sequence: CDR1 LNHDA, CDR2 SQIVND (reference sequence). V lost 5 bases to trimming and J lost 6 bases, with 17 bases between them. CDR3 coding DNA: TGTGCCAGTAGTCACAGGGTCGCCCTACTCGAGCAGTACTTC. As protein: CASSHRVALLEQYF.

The chain employs TRBV3-1 (or the pseudogene TRBV3-2) and TRBJ2-7; maybe TRBD2 (6 bases). Germline CDR1 reads LGHDT; CDR2 reads YNNKEL (reference sequence). CDR3 size: 18 residues. Trimming removed 1 base at V and 3 bases at J, with 22 bases between. DNA of the CDR3: TGTGCCAGCAGCCAAGTCCGGGGGAAGCTCTTGAGAGGCTACGAGCAGTACTTC. It yields the protein CASSQVRGKLLRGYEQYF.